This entry lists 16 T cell receptor beta chains sequenced from one sample in a study of blood T cells in healthy people across ages. A second PCR of roughly 7 to 11 cycles used a sample-barcoded 5' primer and a J-beta primer mix. In TCRdb, the 5' RACE reads were re-called with MiXCR into one record per CDR3 protein. This sample yields 980,000 or so distinct CDR3 sequences, of which around 48% are seen a single time; around 15% belongs to the top ten. The material sequenced was blood. The receptors originated from a man under 40 in good health.

The rearrangement uses TRBV9 and TRBJ2-1; possible D gene TRBD2, 7 bases. The CDR3 has 16 residues. The V gene's germline CDR1 is SGDLS and CDR2 YYNGEE. The germline V and J ends were trimmed by 4 bases and 7 bases, with 21 bases remaining between them. CDR3 loop: CASSTYGGGHGNEQFF. DNA of the CDR3: TGTGCCAGCAGCACCTATGGGGGGGGGCACGGTAATGAGCAGTTCTTC.

The table lists this clonotype with a few counts. The CDR3 DNA reads TGCGCCAGCAGCGGACGGACAGGGAGTACTGAAGCTTTCTTT. As protein: CASSGRTGSTEAFF. V gene TRBV5-1 combines with J gene TRBJ1-1; 8 nucleotides match TRBD1. The CDR3 is 14 residues long. Unmatched junction bases numbered 7, after V lost 4 bases and J lost 5 bases. Germline loops: CDR1 SGHRS, CDR2 YFSETQ.

This clonotype was seen a handful of times. The chain joins TRBV27 to TRBJ2-1, with 8 bases fitting TRBD2. With V trimmed by 6 bases and J by 6 bases, 10 bases remained unmatched. Germline V gene lookup returns CDR1 MNHEY and CDR2 SMNVEV (reference sequence). This CDR3 spans 15 amino acids. In nucleotides, the CDR3 is TGTGCCAGCAGCTCCCCACAGCGGGGGTTCAATGAGCAGTTCTTC. Translation: CASSSPQRGFNEQFF.

This clonotype was detected a few times. The rearrangement joins TRBV5-1 to TRBJ2-7, with 7 bases identical to TRBD2. Germline lookup yields CDR1 SGHRS and CDR2 YFSETQ. The V segment lost 4 bases and the J segment 3 bases; nucleotides outside the gene matches: 7. The CDR3 is made up of 14 amino acids. CDR3 in amino acids: CASSPDGRGYEQYF. Written as DNA, the CDR3 is TGCGCCAGCAGCCCCGATGGGAGGGGCTACGAGCAGTACTTC.

The chain employs TRBV6-6 and TRBJ2-4, with D perhaps matching TRBD2 (5 bases). The closer fit of TRBJ2-7 to the DNA end suggests the J call may be wrong. CDR1 MNHNY and CDR2 SVGAGI come from the germline V gene (reference sequence). The CDR3 length is 14 residues. CDR3 amino acids: CASSRPGRGNEQYF. The CDR3 nucleotides are TGTGCCAGCAGCCGGCCTGGCCGGGGAAACGAGCAGTACTTC.

V and J are TRBV10-3 and TRBJ1-5; D is possibly TRBD1 (5 bases). Looked up from germline, CDR1 is ENHRY and CDR2 is SYGVKD. V lost 6 bases to trimming and J lost 7 bases, with 16 bases between them. This CDR3 has 14 amino acids. Here the CDR3 DNA reads TGTGCCATCAGGGATGGCAAGGGGTGGCAGCCCCAGCATTTT. It specifies CAIRDGKGWQPQHF.

This clonotype was recorded a few times. Here the CDR3 DNA reads TGTGCCAGCAATCGGGGGGGGGAGGGAGATACGCAGTATTTT. This sequence encodes CASNRGGEGDTQYF. The V and J genes are TRBV3-1 and TRBJ2-3, with 8 bases lining up with TRBD2. After removal of 7 bases from V and 5 bases from J, the junction contained 8 bases not matched to a gene. Germline values: CDR1 LGHDT, CDR2 YNNKEL (reference sequence). This CDR3 spans 14 amino acids.

The V call is TRBV6-1, the J call TRBJ2-6; 8 nucleotides line up with TRBD1. Germline lookup yields CDR1 MNHNS and CDR2 SASEGT. This CDR3 is 19 amino acids long. Trimming cost V 5 bases and J 1 base; bases outside gene matches: 13. The CDR3 loop is CASSLQGADFSSGANVLTF. In DNA, the CDR3 is TGTGCCAGCAGTCTTCAGGGGGCGGATTTCTCATCTGGGGCCAACGTCCTGACTTTC.

The rearrangement joins TRBV28 to TRBJ2-5; the D gene is possibly TRBD2 (7 bases). The DNA end is a closer match to TRBJ2-7, so the J assignment may be wrong. Germline V gene data show CDR1 as MDHEN and CDR2 as SYDVKM. The CDR3 runs 16 residues. The CDR3 nucleotides read TGTGCCAGCAGTTTACACGGGCAGGGGACTAAATACGAGCAGTACTTC. Translated: CASSLHGQGTKYEQYF.

This clonotype showed up just a few times. In DNA, the CDR3 is TGTGCCAGCACCTCGGGGTCCTACAATGAGCAGTTCTTC. Protein sequence: CASTSGSYNEQFF. The J gene is TRBJ2-1, the V gene TRBV3-1; tentative D call: TRBD2 (5 bases). The CDR3 consists of 13 residues. V lost 7 bases and J 1 base, leaving 8 bases between the germline ends. Germline CDR1 and CDR2: LGHDT and YNNKEL (reference sequence).

The chain recombines TRBV20-1 with TRBJ2-1, with D perhaps given as TRBD1 or TRBD2 (5 bases each). CDR1 is DFQATT and CDR2 is SNEGSKA in the germline V gene (reference sequence). CDR3 length equals 14 residues. The CDR3 DNA reads TGCAGGTGTACGGGACCTGATGGCTACAATGAGCAGTTCTTC. It specifies CRCTGPDGYNEQFF.

A note on this clonotype: One end of the junction is discordant with germline, which a read error may explain. The gene calls are TRBV5-1 and TRBJ2-2; no clear D. This CDR3 comprises 15 residues. Germline assignment: CDR1 SGHRS and CDR2 YFSETQ. The CDR3 is CAGSYMSTNTGELFF. The CDR3 nucleotides read TGCGCCGGCAGCTACATGTCAACGAACACCGGGGAGCTGTTTTTT. The complete variable domain, with remaining parts taken from reference TRBV5-1 and TRBJ2-2, reads KAGVTQTPRYLIKTRGQQVTLSCSPISGHRSVSWYQQTPGQGLQFLFEYFSETQRNKGNFPGRFSGRQFSNSRSEMNVSTLELGDSALYLCAGSYMSTNTGELFFGEGSRLTVL.

In its sample, this clonotype was seen a few times. The chain carries TRBV6-5 and TRBJ2-7; tentatively, D is TRBD1 or TRBD2 (6 bases each). Trimming cost V 4 bases and J 4 bases, with 20 bases left between them. Germline V CDR1 and CDR2: MNHEY, SVGAGI. This CDR3 region has 16 residues. As DNA, the CDR3 is TGTGCCAGCAGTTTGCCAGAGGGGGGCGTAGGGTACGAGCAGTACTTC. Encoded protein: CASSLPEGGVGYEQYF.

The chain carries TRBV20-1 and TRBJ2-5; TRBD2 matches at 14 bases. Germline lookup yields CDR1 DFQATT and CDR2 SNEGSKA (reference sequence). The CDR3 has 16 amino acids. The CDR3 DNA follows: TGCAGCTACCCAAAGACTAGCGGGAGGGGCGGAGAGACCCAGTACTTC. Its protein is CSYPKTSGRGGETQYF.

V gene TRBV29-1 combines with J gene TRBJ2-7, with TRBD2 matching over 11 bases. The trim removed 6 bases at V and 10 bases at J, leaving 14 bases unmatched. This CDR3 has 14 amino acids. CDR1 and CDR2 from the germline V gene are SQVTM and ANQGSEA. The CDR3 coding sequence is TGCAGCGTCGGACTAGCGGGCTTAAAAGGGGCCCAGTACTTC. This translates into CSVGLAGLKGAQYF.

This sequence joins TRBV12-5 and TRBJ2-7, with 7 bases aligning to TRBD1. CDR1 and CDR2 (germline): LGHNT, FRNRAP. The CDR3 has 14 amino acids. With 8 bases clipped from V and 4 bases from J, the junction kept 11 bases outside the gene matches. The CDR3 reads CASSDQGVSYEQYF. As DNA, the CDR3 is TGTGCTAGTTCGGATCAGGGGGTTAGTTACGAGCAGTACTTC.